This T cell receptor (beta chain) was recovered during a study of blood T cell repertoires in COVID-19. Study-wide context: The analysed material was cDNA or gDNA that came from T cells, B-cell-depleted T cells, or PBMCs.

The V gene end was trimmed by 2 bases and the J gene end by 7 bases; junction bases not matched to a gene: 8. This CDR3 is 15 amino acids long. CDR1 SGHRS and CDR2 YFSETQ come from the germline V gene. Original methodology: Nucleated cell number was recorded as an estimate derived from reference gene primer amplification. Produced via immunoSEQ multiplex PCR; TCRdb's table is partial and in-frame only. The DNA gave D and trimming, while V, J and clone size come from that table. The sample gives 540,000 or so clones, roughly nine tenths of which show up once; roughly 8% is in the top ten. Sequences were obtained from peripheral blood. This chain connects TRBV5-1 to TRBJ2-2, with TRBD1 matching over 7 bases. The TCR was taken from a woman between 45 and 65 years old with COVID-19, enrolled during active disease. CDR3 sequence reads: CASSFRDSRSGELFF. CDR3 nucleotide sequence: TGCGCCAGCAGCTTCCGGGACAGTAGGAGCGGGGAGCTGTTTTTT. Full variable domain (outside the CDR3, taken from reference TRBV5-1 and TRBJ2-2): KAGVTQTPRYLIKTRGQQVTLSCSPISGHRSVSWYQQTPGQGLQFLFEYFSETQRNKGNFPGRFSGRQFSNSRSEMNVSTLELGDSALYLCASSFRDSRSGELFFGEGSRLTVL.